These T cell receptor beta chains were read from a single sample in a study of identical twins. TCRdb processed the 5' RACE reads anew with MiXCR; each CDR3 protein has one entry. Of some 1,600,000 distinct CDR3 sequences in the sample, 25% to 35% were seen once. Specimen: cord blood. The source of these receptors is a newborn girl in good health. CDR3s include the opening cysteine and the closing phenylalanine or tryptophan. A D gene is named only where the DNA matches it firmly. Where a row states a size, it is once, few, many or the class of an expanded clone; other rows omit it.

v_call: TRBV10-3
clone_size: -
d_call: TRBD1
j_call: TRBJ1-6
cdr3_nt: TGTGCCATCAGTGAGTCGAGGACAGGCTTTAATTCACCCCCCCACTTT
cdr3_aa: CAISESRTGFNSPPHF

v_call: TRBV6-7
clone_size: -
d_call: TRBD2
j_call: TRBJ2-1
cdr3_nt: TGTGCCAGCGGTTTTCGACTAGCGGGAGGCATCTACAATGAGCAGTTCTTC
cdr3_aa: CASGFRLAGGIYNEQFF

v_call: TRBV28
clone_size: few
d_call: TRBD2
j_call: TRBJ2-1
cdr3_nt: TGTGCCAGCAGTTTAAGGGACTACACTTTTCCCACCCCTAATGAGCAGTTCTTC
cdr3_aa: CASSLRDYTFPTPNEQFF

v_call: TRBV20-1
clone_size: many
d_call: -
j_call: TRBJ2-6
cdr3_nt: TGCAGTGCTAGCCTCTCTGGGGCCAACGTCCTGACTTTC
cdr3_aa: CSASLSGANVLTF

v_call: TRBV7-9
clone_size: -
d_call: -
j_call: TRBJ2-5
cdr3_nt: TGTGCCAGCAGCCCAGGGTGGGGGGTAGACAATGAGCAGTACTTC
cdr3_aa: CASSPGWGVDNEQYF

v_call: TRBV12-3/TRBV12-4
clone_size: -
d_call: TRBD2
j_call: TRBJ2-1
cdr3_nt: TGTGCCAGCAGTTCCCGGACTAGGTCCAATGAGCAGTTCTTC
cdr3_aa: CASSSRTRSNEQFF

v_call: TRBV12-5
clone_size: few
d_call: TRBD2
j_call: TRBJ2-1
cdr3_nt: TGTGCTAGTCGACCAGGGACTAGCGGGAGGGGAACCTACAATGAGCAGTTCTTC
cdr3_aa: CASRPGTSGRGTYNEQFF

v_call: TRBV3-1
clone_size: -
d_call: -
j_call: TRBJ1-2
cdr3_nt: TGTGCCAGCAGCCAGACCACCGGAGGAGTACCAAACTATGGCTACACCTTC
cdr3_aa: CASSQTTGGVPNYGYTF

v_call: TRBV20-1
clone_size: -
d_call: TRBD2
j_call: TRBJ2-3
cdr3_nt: TGCAGTGGACTAGCGGGAGTGACAGATACGCAGTATTTT
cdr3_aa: CSGLAGVTDTQYF

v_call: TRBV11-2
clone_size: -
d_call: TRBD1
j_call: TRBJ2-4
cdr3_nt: TGTGCCAGCAGACCCCCAAGGGGGCCGGTTCAAAACATTCAGTACTTC
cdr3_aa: CASRPPRGPVQNIQYF

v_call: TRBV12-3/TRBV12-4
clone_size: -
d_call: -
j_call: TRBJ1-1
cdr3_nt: TGTGCCAGCAGCCAGCTACCGGGACGTTCGAACACTGAAGCTTTCTTT
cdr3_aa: CASSQLPGRSNTEAFF

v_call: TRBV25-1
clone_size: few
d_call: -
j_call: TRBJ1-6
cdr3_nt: TGTGCCAGCAGTGGGACACCTGATAATTCACCCCTCCACTTT
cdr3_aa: CASSGTPDNSPLHF

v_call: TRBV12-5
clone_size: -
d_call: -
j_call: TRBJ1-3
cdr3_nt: TGTGCTAGTGGATCTGACAGACTAAGTGGAAACACCATATATTTT
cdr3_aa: CASGSDRLSGNTIYF

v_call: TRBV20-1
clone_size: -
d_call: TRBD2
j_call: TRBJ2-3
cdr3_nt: TGCAGTGCTAGAGATGGGACTAGCGGGGCAGATACGCAGTATTTT
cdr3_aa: CSARDGTSGADTQYF

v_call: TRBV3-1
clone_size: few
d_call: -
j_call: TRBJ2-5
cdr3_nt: TGTGCCAGCAGCCCTGAGAACTACATGCAGACCCAGTACTTC
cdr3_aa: CASSPENYMQTQYF

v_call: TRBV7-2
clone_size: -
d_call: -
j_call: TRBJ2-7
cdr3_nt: TGTGCCAGCAGCTTAAGGCAGGACCTCTACGAGCAGTACTTC
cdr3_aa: CASSLRQDLYEQYF

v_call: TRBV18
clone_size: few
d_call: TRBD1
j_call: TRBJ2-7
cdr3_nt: TGTGCCAGCTCACCTGATACAGGGGTAAGGGAGCAGTACTTC
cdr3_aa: CASSPDTGVREQYF

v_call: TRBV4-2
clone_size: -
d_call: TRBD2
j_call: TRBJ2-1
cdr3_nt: TGTGCCAGCAGCCAAGATCAAGGGGACTATATGAATGGTGAGCAGTTCTTC
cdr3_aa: CASSQDQGDYMNGEQFF

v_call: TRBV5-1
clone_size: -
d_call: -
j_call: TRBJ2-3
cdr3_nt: TGCGCCAGCAGCTTGATCCAGGGCCCGAGCACAGATACGCAGTATTTT
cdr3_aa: CASSLIQGPSTDTQYF

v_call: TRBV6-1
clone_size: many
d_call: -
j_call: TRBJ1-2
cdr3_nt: TGTGCCAGCAGTGAAGAGGGCTTCAACTATGGCTACACCTTC
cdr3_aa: CASSEEGFNYGYTF

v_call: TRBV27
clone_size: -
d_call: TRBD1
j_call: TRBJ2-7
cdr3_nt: TGTGCCAGCAGTTCGGACAGGGGAAAGTACGAGCAGTACTTC
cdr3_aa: CASSSDRGKYEQYF

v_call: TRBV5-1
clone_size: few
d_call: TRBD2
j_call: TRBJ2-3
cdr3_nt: TGCGCCAGCAGCGTCGGCGGGAGCTTGATAGATACGCAGTATTTT
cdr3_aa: CASSVGGSLIDTQYF

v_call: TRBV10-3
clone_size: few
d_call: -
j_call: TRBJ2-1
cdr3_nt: TGTGCCATCAGTGAGTGGGCCAGCAATGAGCAGTTCTTC
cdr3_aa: CAISEWASNEQFF

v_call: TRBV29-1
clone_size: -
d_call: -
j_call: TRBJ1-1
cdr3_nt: TGCAGCGTCCTCCGGGCCTCCTTTGAAGCTTTCTTT
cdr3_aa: CSVLRASFEAFF

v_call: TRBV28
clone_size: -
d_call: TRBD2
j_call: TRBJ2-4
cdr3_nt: TGTGCCAGCGGGGGCGGGAGGGTAGCCAAAAACATTCAGTACTTC
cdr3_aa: CASGGGRVAKNIQYF

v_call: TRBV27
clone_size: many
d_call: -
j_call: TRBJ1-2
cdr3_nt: TGTGCCAGCAGTTTATCCCCCGGGACCTCATATGGCTACACCTTC
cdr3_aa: CASSLSPGTSYGYTF

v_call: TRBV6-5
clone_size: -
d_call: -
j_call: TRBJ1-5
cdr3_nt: TGTGCCGGCAGTTACGGCTGGGGACAGCCCCAGCATTTT
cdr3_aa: CAGSYGWGQPQHF

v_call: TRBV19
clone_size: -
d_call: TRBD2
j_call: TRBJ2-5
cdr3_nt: TGTGCCAGTAGTCCGGGACTAGCGGGCCGTCAAGAGACCCAGTACTTC
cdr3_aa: CASSPGLAGRQETQYF

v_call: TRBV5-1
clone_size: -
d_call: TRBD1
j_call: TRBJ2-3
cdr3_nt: TGCGCCAGCAGCTTGGGACAGGGTGGGGGTCCCACCACAGATACGCAGTATTTT
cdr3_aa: CASSLGQGGGPTTDTQYF

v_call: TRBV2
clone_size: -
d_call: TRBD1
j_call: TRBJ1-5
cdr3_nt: TGTGCCAGCAGCCGGACAGGGGCGGGGGCCTTGCATTTT
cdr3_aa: CASSRTGAGALHF

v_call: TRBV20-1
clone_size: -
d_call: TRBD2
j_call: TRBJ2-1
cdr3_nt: TGCAGTGCTAGACCAGCGGGAGACACCATTTACAATGAGCAGTTCTTC
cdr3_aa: CSARPAGDTIYNEQFF

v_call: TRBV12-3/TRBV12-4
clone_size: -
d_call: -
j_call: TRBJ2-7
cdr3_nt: TGTGCCAGCAGTTTAGAGTTCGGACTCTCCTACGAGCAGTACTTC
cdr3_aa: CASSLEFGLSYEQYF

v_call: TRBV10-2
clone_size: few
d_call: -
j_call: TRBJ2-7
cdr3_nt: TGCGCCAGCAGTGGAGGAAGGGGGGCCTCCCACGAGCAGTACTTC
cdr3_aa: CASSGGRGASHEQYF

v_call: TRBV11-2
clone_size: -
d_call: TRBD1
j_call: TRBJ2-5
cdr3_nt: TGTGCCAGCAGCTTAGGGACAGGGAGTGGAGAGACCCAGTACTTC
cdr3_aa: CASSLGTGSGETQYF

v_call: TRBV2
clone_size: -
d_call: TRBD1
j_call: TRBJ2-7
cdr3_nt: TGTGCCAGCACCTGGACAGGGATAATCTACGAGCAGTACTTC
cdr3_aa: CASTWTGIIYEQYF

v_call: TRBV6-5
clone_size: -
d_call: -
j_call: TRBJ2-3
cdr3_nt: TGTGCCACCACGACCGGATCAGATACGCAGTATTTT
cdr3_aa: CATTTGSDTQYF

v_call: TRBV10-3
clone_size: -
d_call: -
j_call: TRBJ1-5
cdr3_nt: TGTGCCATCAGTGATGTCTACACCAATCAGCCCCAGCATTTT
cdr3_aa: CAISDVYTNQPQHF

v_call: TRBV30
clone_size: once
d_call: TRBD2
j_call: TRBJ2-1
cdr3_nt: TGTGCCTGGAGTGGCCGGGGACTAGCGGACAATGAGCAGTTCTTC
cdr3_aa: CAWSGRGLADNEQFF

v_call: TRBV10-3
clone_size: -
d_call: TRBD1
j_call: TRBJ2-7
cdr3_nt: TGTGCCATCAGTGTTAGAGACAGGGTATACAATGAGCAGTACTTC
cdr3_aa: CAISVRDRVYNEQYF

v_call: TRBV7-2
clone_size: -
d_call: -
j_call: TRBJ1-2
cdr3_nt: TGTGCCAGCAGCCCCAGCCTTAACTATGGCTACACCTTC
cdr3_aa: CASSPSLNYGYTF

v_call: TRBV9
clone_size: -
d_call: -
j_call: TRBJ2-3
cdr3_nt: TGTGCCAGCGGCGTAGCTAAGACAGATACGCAGTATTTT
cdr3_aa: CASGVAKTDTQYF

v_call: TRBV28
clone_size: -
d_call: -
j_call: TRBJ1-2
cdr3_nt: TGTGCCAGCAGTTTCCGCATTAACTATGGCTACACCTTC
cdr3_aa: CASSFRINYGYTF

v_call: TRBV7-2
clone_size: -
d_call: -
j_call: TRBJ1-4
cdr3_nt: TGTGCCAGCACCCAACAGGGCTACGCTAATGAAAAACTGTTTTTT
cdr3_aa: CASTQQGYANEKLFF

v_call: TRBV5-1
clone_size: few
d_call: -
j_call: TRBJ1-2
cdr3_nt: TGCGCCAGCAGCTTGGTGAAGGGGGGCTGGGGAGCTAACTATGGCTACACCTTC
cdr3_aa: CASSLVKGGWGANYGYTF

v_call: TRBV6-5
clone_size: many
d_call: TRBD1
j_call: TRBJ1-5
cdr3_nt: TGTGCCAGCAGTTATTCGTCAGGGGGACAGCCCCAGCATTTT
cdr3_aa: CASSYSSGGQPQHF

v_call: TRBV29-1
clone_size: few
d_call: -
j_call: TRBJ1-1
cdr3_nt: TGCAGCGCGCAGGGCGATCGTAACACTGAAGCTTTCTTT
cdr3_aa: CSAQGDRNTEAFF

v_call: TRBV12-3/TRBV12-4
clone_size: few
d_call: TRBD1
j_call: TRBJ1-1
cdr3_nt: TGTGCCAGCAGGAAGGGACAGTACACTGAAGCTTTCTTT
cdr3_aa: CASRKGQYTEAFF

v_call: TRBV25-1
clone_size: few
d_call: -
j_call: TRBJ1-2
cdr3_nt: TGTGCCAGCAGTGGGGACGGATTCTATGGCTACACCTTC
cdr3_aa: CASSGDGFYGYTF

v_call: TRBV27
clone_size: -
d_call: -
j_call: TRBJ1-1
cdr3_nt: TGTGCCAGCCAGTTAGAAGGGAGAACTGAAGCTTTCTTT
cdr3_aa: CASQLEGRTEAFF

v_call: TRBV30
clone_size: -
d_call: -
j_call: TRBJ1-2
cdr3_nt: TGTGCCTGGAGTTCTCTGCTCTATGGCTACACCTTC
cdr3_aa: CAWSSLLYGYTF